Listed here are 12 T cell receptor beta chains from one sample, sequenced in a study of blood T cell repertoires in COVID-19. This table comes from immunoSEQ multiplex PCR, and its TCRdb copy is limited to in-frame clones, with some not included. The sample lists 150,000 to 200,000 clones, about 85% occurring once. The source material was peripheral blood. The receptors originated from a middle-aged man with acute or convalescent COVID-19.

This rearrangement joins TRBV5-1 to TRBJ2-2, with D maybe TRBD1 (7 bases). The CDR3 runs 17 residues. Trimming shortened V by 0 bases and J by 4 bases, and 16 bases separated the two germline ends. In germline, CDR1 is SGHRS, CDR2 YFSETQ. The CDR3 coding sequence is TGCGCCAGCAGCTTGGCGGGTCCCCAGGGGGGCACCGGGGAGCTGTTTTTT. Amino acid sequence: CASSLAGPQGGTGELFF.

The chain links TRBV6-5 to TRBJ2-3; 12 nucleotides line up with TRBD2. The CDR3 spans 14 residues. The V gene end was trimmed by 7 bases and the J gene end by 9 bases; junction bases not matched to a gene: 8. Per germline, CDR1 MNHEY and CDR2 SVGAGI. The CDR3 protein is CASTRLAGGHTQYF. In DNA, the CDR3 is TGTGCCAGCACTCGGCTAGCGGGGGGGCACACGCAGTATTTT.

CDR3 protein: CASSPDGGRLNYGYTF. In DNA, the CDR3 is TGCGCCAGCAGCCCCGACGGAGGGCGACTCAACTATGGCTACACCTTC. The chain uses TRBV5-1 and TRBJ1-2; no definite D call. CDR1 is SGHRS, CDR2 YFSETQ, per germline. Between the trimmed V and J ends, which lost 4 bases and 2 bases, there was a span of 18 bases. CDR3 size: 16 residues.

The chain uses TRBV10-3 and TRBJ1-5, with 9 bases aligning to TRBD1. The V and J ends lost 2 bases and 6 bases, in that order; junction bases with no gene match: 2. This CDR3 has 14 residues. Germline-derived CDR1 and CDR2 are ENHRY and SYGVKD. The CDR3 DNA sequence: TGTGCCATCAGTGAGGGACAGGGGTTTCAGCCCCAGCATTTT. Its translation: CAISEGQGFQPQHF.

Note on this clone: The sample contains more than one DNA sequence encoding this CDR3. V gene TRBV10-3 combines with J gene TRBJ1-1; 8 bases agree with TRBD1. Germline V gene lookup returns CDR1 ENHRY and CDR2 SYGVKD. J was trimmed by 4 bases and V by 8 bases; bases with no gene match: 0. This CDR3 region has 11 residues. For the CDR3, the DNA is TGTGCCATCGGACAGGGCACTGAAGCTTTCTTT. It codes for CAIGQGTEAFF.

This chain links TRBV4-3 with TRBJ1-4; D might be TRBD1 (5 bases). V was trimmed by 0 bases and J by 10 bases, leaving 9 bases between them. Germline V gives CDR1 LGHNA, CDR2 YSLEER. The CDR3 is 13 residues long. CDR3 protein: CASSQDGGGKLFF. The CDR3 nucleotides are TGCGCCAGCAGCCAAGATGGGGGGGGAAAACTGTTTTTT.

The CDR3 is CASSFSLTISGNTIYF. Written as DNA, the CDR3 is TGTGCCAGCAGTTTTTCTCTGACAATCTCTGGAAACACCATATATTTT. The chain has TRBV28 and TRBJ1-3; no definite D call. The CDR3 is made up of 16 amino acids. From germline, CDR1 is MDHEN and CDR2 SYDVKM. The V gene lost 3 bases and the J gene lost 0 bases, with 12 bases spanning the gap.

The gene calls are TRBV7-9 and TRBJ1-4; TRBD1 matches 11 bases. The germline V gene encodes CDR1 SEHNR and CDR2 FQNEAQ (reference sequence). V gave up 3 bases and J gave up 0 bases; unmatched junction bases: 3. The CDR3 sequence is 17 residues long. CDR3 protein: CASSFGQGATTNEKLFF. As DNA, the CDR3 is TGTGCCAGCAGCTTTGGACAGGGGGCGACAACTAATGAAAAACTGTTTTTT.

This clone was seen only a few times. The V call is TRBV7-8, the J call TRBJ2-7, with a weak D call TRBD2 (5 bases). The CDR3 extends over 15 amino acids. CDR1 and CDR2 from the germline V gene are SGHVS and FQNEAQ. V was trimmed by 5 bases and J by 2 bases, leaving 16 bases between them. The CDR3: CASSPSGLPTYEQYF. The CDR3 DNA reads as TGTGCCAGCAGCCCATCCGGACTGCCCACCTACGAGCAGTACTTC.

In its sample, this clone was seen a few times. The chain links TRBV21-1 to TRBJ1-1; the table's D call of TRBD1 was not tested on the DNA. TRBV21-1 is a pseudogene. The CDR3 extends over 13 amino acids. Written as DNA, the CDR3 is TGTGCCAGCAGCAGGGACAGGGGGACTGAAGCTTTCTTT. Its protein is CASSRDRGTEAFF.

This clone was seen a few times. This chain joins TRBV19 and TRBJ2-7, with 9 bases identical to TRBD1. The CDR3 loop spans 15 amino acids. The V gene end was trimmed by 2 bases and the J gene end by 5 bases; junction bases not matched to a gene: 7. Per the germline V gene, CDR1 is LNHDA and CDR2 is SQIVND (reference sequence). CDR3 coding DNA: TGTGCCAGTAGTATATTTACAGGGGGCGTAGACGAGCAGTACTTC. Amino acids: CASSIFTGGVDEQYF.

The chain links TRBV9 to TRBJ1-4; 7 bases are shared with TRBD1. The length of the CDR3 is 14 residues. Unmatched junction bases numbered 7, after V lost 4 bases and J lost 7 bases. Per germline, CDR1 SGDLS and CDR2 YYNGEE. The CDR3 reads CASSLTGTAEKLFF. CDR3 coding DNA: TGTGCCAGCAGCCTCACCGGGACAGCTGAAAAACTGTTTTTT.